Listed below are T cell receptor beta chains from one sample, sequenced in a study of blood T cell repertoires in COVID-19. Sequenced by immunoSEQ multiplex PCR; TCRdb stores in-frame clones only, minus some. The data hold roughly 410,000 clones, with over 75% observed a single time. Sequencing input: peripheral blood. The receptors were gathered from a woman aged 55-69 years with COVID-19, enrolled during active disease. CDR3s include the opening cysteine and the closing phenylalanine or tryptophan. The order of the fields is V gene, CDR3 protein.

V: TRBV7-2
CDR3: CASSLGGDGYTF

V: TRBV11-2
CDR3: CAITSGKYNEQFF

V: TRBV29-1
CDR3: CSAGTDYTEAFF

V: TRBV7-8
CDR3: CASSADRDRGIEGSPLHF

V: TRBV5-1
CDR3: CASSPNIPGLASDTQYF

V: TRBV4-2
CDR3: CASSQRGGGELDTQYF

V: TRBV30
CDR3: CAWSGGANTGELFF

V: TRBV14
CDR3: CASSPLRGQTYEQYF

V: TRBV27
CDR3: CASSGWQGVGMRGYTF

V: TRBV6-5
CDR3: CASSYGEGAFGYTF

V: TRBV4-2
CDR3: CASSQVGASGGYGNEQFF

V: TRBV5-1
CDR3: CASSATPGYGDGYTF

V: TRBV4-1
CDR3: CASSQEAGGTVAGELFF

V: TRBV9
CDR3: CASSARRSGGARYNEQFF

V: TRBV27
CDR3: CASSLRLAGASSGANVLTF

V: TRBV25-1
CDR3: CASSDRLGTANSPLHF

V: TRBV3-1/TRBV3-2
CDR3: CASSLRGLNTEAFF

V: TRBV4-1
CDR3: CASSQDRDTSFSSNQPQHF

V: TRBV7-2
CDR3: CASSLAGLRTLHF

V: TRBV20-1
CDR3: CSASTGPEAFF

V: TRBV2
CDR3: CASRSGGGRANSPLHF

V: TRBV2
CDR3: CASSVVEETQYF

V: TRBV7-7
CDR3: CASSARSGTGAYNEQFF

V: TRBV18
CDR3: CASSLSGGAFDTQYF

V: TRBV3-1/TRBV3-2
CDR3: CASSYGQGTYGYTF

V: TRBV7-9
CDR3: CASSLVDSANTGELFF

V: TRBV15
CDR3: CATSRVGQGNYEQYF

V: TRBV2
CDR3: CASSDWGGNYGYTF

V: TRBV6-5
CDR3: CASSYPPGNGYTF

V: TRBV11-2
CDR3: CASSLEGAEVAEAFF

V: TRBV3-1/TRBV3-2
CDR3: CASSLRGGSHEQFF

V: TRBV19
CDR3: CASSTHQEQYF

V: TRBV28
CDR3: CASSSLAGGTMGTKHGGQYF

V: TRBV18
CDR3: CASSSGHPLGGNTIYF

V: TRBV5-4
CDR3: CASSLIGAGGYRETQYF

V: TRBV27
CDR3: CASRTHRASNEKLFF

V: TRBV7-9
CDR3: CASSHQGGQETQYF

V: TRBV21-1
CDR3: CASSILAGIDTGELFF

V: TRBV5-8
CDR3: CANPRRGNTIYF

V: TRBV27
CDR3: CASSLLGQVNYGYTF